The 2 T cell receptor beta chains below were found in one sample sequenced in a study of molecular identifiers for immune sequencing clone quantification. From the PCR reads, TCRdb called clonotypes with MiXCR, one entry per CDR3 protein. Of fewer than 350,000 distinct CDR3 sequences in the sample, over 20% were seen once. The sample consisted of naive CD8+ T cells from blood, with Jurkat cell RNA spiked in. Specified subset: FACS-sorted CD8+CD4-CCR7+CD45RA+ naive T cells. The receptors come from a human donor in good health. Some libraries in this study had Jurkat cell RNA spiked in.

The table lists this clonotype with many counts. This chain joins TRBV20-1 and TRBJ2-7; D is unresolved. CDR3 length: 12 amino acids. Between the trimmed V and J ends, which lost 5 bases and 0 bases, there was a span of 8 bases. Germline lookup yields CDR1 DFQATT and CDR2 SNEGSKA (reference sequence). CDR3 region: CSAPTRSYEQYF. In DNA, the CDR3 is TGCAGTGCTCCAACCCGCTCCTACGAGCAGTACTTC.

This clonotype was seen ten or more times. The chain recombines TRBV5-5 with TRBJ1-1; no clear D. Germline CDR1 SGHKS, CDR2 YYEKEE (reference sequence). The CDR3 has 14 residues. Trimming shortened V by 2 bases and J by 1 base, and 9 bases separated the two germline ends. The CDR3 reads CASSFSSGNTEAFF. The CDR3 region has the DNA TGTGCCAGCAGCTTCTCATCAGGGAACACTGAAGCTTTCTTT.